A single sample is the source of the 9 T cell receptor beta chains below, sequenced in a study of OX40 agonist ivuxolimab in advanced cancers. Repertoires were generated with immunoSEQ multiplex PCR, while TCRdb's copy carries only in-frame clones and drops some. The sample holds roughly 67,000 clones, more than 85% seen once. The sequenced sample was CD4+ or CD8+ T cells sorted from blood, obtained in a trial of the OX40 agonist ivuxolimab. Receptors originate from an adult with an advanced solid tumor such as melanoma, head and neck, liver or kidney cancer.

The chain joins TRBV4-1 to TRBJ2-3; D possibly corresponds to TRBD1 (6 bases). Germline CDR1 MGHRA, CDR2 YSYEKL. V lost 4 bases and J 1 base, leaving 6 bases between the germline ends. CDR3 length: 13 amino acids. CDR3 in amino acids: CASSPGGTDTQYF. CDR3 in DNA: TGCGCCAGCAGCCCAGGGGGCACAGATACGCAGTATTTT.

V usage is TRBV13 and J usage is TRBJ1-6; 7 bases are shared with TRBD1. Germline trimming cut 4 bases from V and 10 bases from J; bases unmatched to any gene: 7. From germline, CDR1 is PRHDT and CDR2 FYEKMQ (reference sequence). This CDR3 is 14 amino acids long. The CDR3 DNA is TGTGCCAGCAGCTCCGGGGACAGTCTATCACCCCTCCACTTT. Residues: CASSSGDSLSPLHF. Full variable domain (outside the CDR3, taken from reference TRBV13 and TRBJ1-6): AAGVIQSPRHLIKEKRETATLKCYPIPRHDTVYWYQQGPGQDPQFLISFYEKMQSDKGSIPDRFSAQQFSDYHSELNMSSLELGDSALYFCASSSGDSLSPLHFGNGTRLTVT.

The chain has TRBV7-9 and TRBJ2-5, with D perhaps assigned TRBD1 or TRBD2 (5 bases each). The V end was cut by 3 bases, the J end by 5 bases, with 10 bases between. The CDR3 totals 13 residues. Germline lookup yields CDR1 SEHNR and CDR2 FQNEAQ (reference sequence). This CDR3 is CASSFEGPETQYF. The CDR3 DNA reads TGTGCCAGCAGCTTTGAGGGGCCGGAGACCCAGTACTTC.

The J gene is TRBJ2-3, the V gene TRBV5-4; no clear D. The V and J ends lost 4 bases and 12 bases respectively, with 15 bases between them. Germline V gives CDR1 SGHNT, CDR2 YYREEE (reference sequence). The CDR3 has 12 amino acids. In DNA, the CDR3 is TGTGCCAGCAGCGTCGACCCGACGGCCCAGTATTTT. It is translated as CASSVDPTAQYF.

This sequence joins TRBV9 and TRBJ1-2; TRBD1 is a possible D gene (6 bases). The CDR3 consists of 13 residues. V was clipped by 0 bases and J by 7 bases, with 10 bases between them. Germline V gene lookup returns CDR1 SGDLS and CDR2 YYNGEE. CDR3 region: CASSVGGARGYTF. As DNA, the CDR3 is TGTGCCAGCAGCGTAGGGGGGGCGCGTGGCTACACCTTC.

The gene calls are TRBV9 and TRBJ2-7; the D is unclear. V dropped 2 bases and J dropped 2 bases, with 8 bases sitting between them. Looked up from germline, CDR1 is SGDLS and CDR2 is YYNGEE. This CDR3 spans 13 amino acids. The CDR3 reads CASSVGPTYEQYF. Written as DNA, the CDR3 is TGTGCCAGCAGCGTCGGACCCACCTACGAGCAGTACTTC.

The chain carries TRBV10-3 and TRBJ1-1; no clear D. This CDR3 is built from 15 residues. CDR1 and CDR2 (germline): ENHRY, SYGVKD. Trimming pared 0 bases from V and 4 bases from J, leaving 12 bases between. The CDR3: CAISESIGLITEAFF. In nucleotides, the CDR3 is TGTGCCATCAGTGAGTCGATCGGTTTGATCACTGAAGCTTTCTTT.

V gene TRBV10-3 combines with J gene TRBJ2-2; TRBD2 agrees at 11 bases. V shed 4 bases and J 4 bases; nucleotides not matched to a gene: 2. This CDR3 region has 15 residues. Per the germline V gene, CDR1 is ENHRY and CDR2 is SYGVKD. The CDR3 bases are TGTGCCATCAGTGTGACTAGCGGGGCCACCGGGGAGCTGTTTTTT. Amino acids: CAISVTSGATGELFF.

The gene calls are TRBV7-6 and TRBJ1-1; D is possibly TRBD1 (6 bases). This CDR3 has 13 residues. The V and J ends lost 5 bases and 1 base respectively, with 8 bases between them. CDR1 SGHVS and CDR2 FNYEAQ come from the germline V gene. The CDR3, as DNA: TGTGCCAGCAGCCAGGGACAGAACACTGAAGCTTTCTTT. Its protein product is CASSQGQNTEAFF.